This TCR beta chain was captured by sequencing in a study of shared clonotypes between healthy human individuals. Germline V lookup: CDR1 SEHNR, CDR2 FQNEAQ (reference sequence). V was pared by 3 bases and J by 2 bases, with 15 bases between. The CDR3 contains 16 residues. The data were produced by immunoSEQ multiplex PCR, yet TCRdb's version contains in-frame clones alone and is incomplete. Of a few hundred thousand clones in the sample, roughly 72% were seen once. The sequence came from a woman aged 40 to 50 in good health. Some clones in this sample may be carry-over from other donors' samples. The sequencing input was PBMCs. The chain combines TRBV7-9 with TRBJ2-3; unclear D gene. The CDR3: CASSFGYPEATDTQYF. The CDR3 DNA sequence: TGTGCCAGCAGCTTTGGTTATCCGGAAGCCACAGATACGCAGTATTTT.